This entry lists 22 T cell receptor beta chains sequenced from one sample in a study of T cell repertoires in ileal Crohn's disease. The assay was immunoSEQ multiplex PCR, and TCRdb's table has in-frame clones only and misses some. The sample lists approximately 4,100 clones, about four fifths seen once, with roughly 6.8% in the top ten. Sequences were obtained from ileal tissue. The receptors were gathered from an adult with Crohn's disease.

The chain uses TRBV5-6 and TRBJ2-1; weak D call: TRBD1 (5 bases). Germline V gene sequence: CDR1 SGHDT, CDR2 YYEEEE. The CDR3 contains 15 residues. Deletions cut 0 bases from V and 4 bases from J, with 11 bases between. CDR3 residues: CASSLVSDTYNEQFF. DNA of the CDR3: TGTGCCAGCAGCTTGGTTTCGGACACTTACAATGAGCAGTTCTTC.

Only a few counts were recorded for this clone. The chain links TRBV5-6 to TRBJ2-7; no clear D gene. Germline loops: CDR1 SGHDT, CDR2 YYEEEE. CDR3 length equals 12 residues. The V end was cut by 3 bases, the J end by 3 bases, with 7 bases between. The chain's CDR3 is CASSSQDYEQYF. The CDR3, as DNA: TGTGCCAGCAGCTCTCAGGACTACGAGCAGTACTTC.

The chain links TRBV10-3 to TRBJ1-1; D possibly corresponds to TRBD1 (6 bases). Trimming left V 9 bases short and J 4 bases short, with 9 bases between. The CDR3 has 11 residues. CDR1 ENHRY and CDR2 SYGVKD come from the germline V gene. CDR3 sequence (DNA): TGTGCCATACAGGGCTCCACTGAAGCTTTCTTT. It codes for CAIQGSTEAFF.

The chain couples TRBV29-1 to TRBJ2-5; 9 bases line up with TRBD1. CDR3 length equals 14 residues. Germline CDR1 SQVTM, CDR2 ANQGSEA. Unmatched junction bases numbered 5, after V lost 6 bases and J lost 0 bases. CDR3 loop: CSVPGQGNQETQYF. CDR3 DNA sequence: TGCAGCGTCCCGGGACAGGGTAACCAAGAGACCCAGTACTTC. Looking up the rest from reference TRBV29-1 and TRBJ2-5 gives the full variable domain: SAVISQKPSRDICQRGTSLTIQCQVDSQVTMMFWYRQQPGQSLTLIATANQGSEATYESGFVIDKFPISRPNLTFSTLTVSNMSPEDSSIYLCSVPGQGNQETQYFGPGTRLLVL.

The DNA of the CDR3 is TGTGCCAGCAGCGTCGGGACAGATACGCAGTATTTT. Translation gives CASSVGTDTQYF. The chain joins TRBV9 to TRBJ2-3; D is ambiguous. The CDR3 runs to 12 residues. Germline V gene lookup returns CDR1 SGDLS and CDR2 YYNGEE. Trimming took 2 bases from V and 3 from J, leaving 4 bases between them.

Details on this clone: A far larger clone is only one base removed, so a read error is likely. V is TRBV2 and J is TRBJ2-2; TRBD1 is a possible D gene (5 bases). CDR3 length equals 15 residues. The V end lost 6 bases, the J end lost 0 bases, and 11 bases lay between the germline ends. Germline CDR1 is SNHLY and CDR2 is FYNNEI. CDR3 region: CASSDRSPNTGELFF. CDR3 bases: TGTGCCAGCAGCGACAGAAGCCCGAACACCGGGGAGCTGTTTTTT.

This clone was seen only a few times. The chain links TRBV5-6 to TRBJ1-5; 8 positions match TRBD1. Germline CDR1 SGHDT, CDR2 YYEEEE. Losses at the gene ends were 2 bases for V and 7 bases for J; bases not matched to a gene: 5. The CDR3 has 14 residues. For the CDR3, the DNA is TGTGCCAGCAGCTTTCGTACAGGGGGACAGCCCCAGCATTTT. The encoded protein is CASSFRTGGQPQHF.

The sample holds a few counts of this clone. V is TRBV5-4 and J is TRBJ2-7, with D perhaps TRBD1 (6 bases). With 1 base removed from V and 0 bases from J, the gap between germline ends came to 11 bases. The germline CDR1 and CDR2 sequences are SGHNT and YYREEE (reference sequence). This CDR3 has 15 amino acids. The CDR3 coding sequence is TGTGCCAGCAGCTTGATGGGGGCTCTCTCCTACGAGCAGTACTTC. Translated: CASSLMGALSYEQYF. Variable domain in full (rest from reference TRBV5-4 and TRBJ2-7): ETGVTQSPTHLIKTRGQQVTLRCSSQSGHNTVSWYQQALGQGPQFIFQYYREEENGRGNFPPRFSGLQFPNYSSELNVNALELDDSALYLCASSLMGALSYEQYFGPGTRLTVT.

The chain links TRBV20-1 to TRBJ1-1; D unclear. The V and J ends lost 2 bases and 9 bases respectively, with 10 bases between them. The CDR3 is 11 amino acids. Germline CDR1 DFQATT, CDR2 SNEGSKA (reference sequence). CDR3 DNA sequence: TGCAGTGCTAGATCGGGGAATAAAGCTTTCTTT. It specifies CSARSGNKAFF.

This clone was observed a single time. V usage is TRBV9 and J usage is TRBJ1-3; no definite D call. Trimming took off 3 bases at V and 6 bases at J, with 10 bases between the two ends. Germline-derived CDR1 and CDR2 are SGDLS and YYNGEE. This CDR3 has 13 residues. The CDR3 region has the DNA TGTGCCAGCAGCGCAGAGGGTGTAAACACCATATATTTT. This sequence encodes CASSAEGVNTIYF.

The rearrangement uses TRBV7-9 and TRBJ1-1; D is perhaps TRBD1 (6 bases). There are 12 residues in the CDR3. The ends were cut back, 5 bases at V and 10 bases at J, with 14 bases in the middle. The germline CDR1 and CDR2 sequences are SEHNR and FQNEAQ (reference sequence). The CDR3 protein is CASSQLQGTAFF. CDR3 nucleotide sequence: TGTGCCAGCAGCCAATTACAGGGTACAGCTTTCTTT.

This clone occurred a few times. This chain links TRBV4-2 with TRBJ2-2; 9 bases align to TRBD2. Unmatched junction bases numbered 10, after V lost 2 bases and J lost 6 bases. Germline V CDR1 and CDR2: LGHNA, YNFKEQ. This CDR3 region has 17 residues. The CDR3 region has the DNA TGTGCCAGCAGCCAATCTCAGACTAGCGGTTTACCCGGGGAGCTGTTTTTT. Its protein product is CASSQSQTSGLPGELFF.

The chain links TRBV10-3 to TRBJ1-6; TRBD1 is a possible D gene (6 bases). With 2 bases removed from V and 4 bases from J, the gap between germline ends came to 15 bases. The germline V gene has CDR1 ENHRY and CDR2 SYGVKD. This CDR3 contains 17 residues. CDR3 amino acids: CAISEEDNRVYNSPLHF. Here the CDR3 DNA reads TGTGCCATCAGTGAGGAAGATAACAGGGTTTATAATTCACCCCTCCACTTT.

Concerning this clone: Other DNA variants within this sample encode the same CDR3. The chain employs TRBV9 and TRBJ1-2; 7 bases are shared with TRBD1. From germline, CDR1 is SGDLS and CDR2 YYNGEE. The length of the CDR3 is 12 residues. Trimming cost V 3 bases and J 8 bases; bases outside gene matches: 4. CDR3 amino acids: CASSATGVGYTF. The DNA of the CDR3 is TGTGCCAGCAGCGCTACAGGGGTAGGCTACACCTTC.

In DNA form, the CDR3 reads TGCGCCAGCAGCCTGACAGGGCATCAGCCCCAGCATTTT. It specifies CASSLTGHQPQHF. This chain joins TRBV10-2 and TRBJ1-5; 7 positions match TRBD1. CDR3 size: 13 residues. Germline lookup yields CDR1 WSHSY and CDR2 SAAADI. The J segment lost 5 bases and the V segment lost 6 bases, leaving 4 bases of the junction unmatched.

This clone was detected only once. The chain joins TRBV6-5 to TRBJ1-2; possible D gene TRBD1, 5 bases. Between the trimmed V and J ends, which lost 6 bases and 5 bases, there was a span of 16 bases. Per germline, CDR1 MNHEY and CDR2 SVGAGI. This CDR3 region has 14 residues. CDR3 bases: TGTGCCAGCAGCACCGGAACAGGCAGTTATGGCTACACCTTC. It codes for CASSTGTGSYGYTF.

This clone appeared once. The V gene is TRBV5-4, the J gene TRBJ1-2; perhaps TRBD1 as D (6 bases). V lost 3 bases and J lost 8, with 20 bases in between. CDR3 length: 15 residues. Per germline, CDR1 SGHNT and CDR2 YYREEE (reference sequence). The DNA of the CDR3 is TGTGCCAGCAGCTCTGAGGACAGCCCTTTCGACGGCTACACCTTC. Protein product: CASSSEDSPFDGYTF.

The chain carries TRBV6-6 and TRBJ2-3; 10 bases map to TRBD1. This CDR3 is 15 amino acids long. The V segment lost 4 bases and the J segment 3 bases; nucleotides outside the gene matches: 4. Germline CDR1 is MNHNY and CDR2 is SVGAGI (reference sequence). The CDR3 nucleotides read TGTGCCAGCAGTTCCCGACAGGGGGCAACAGATACGCAGTATTTT. Encoded protein: CASSSRQGATDTQYF.

The chain carries TRBV6-4 and TRBJ2-5; D gene unclear. The germline V and J ends were trimmed by 6 bases and 2 bases, with 4 bases remaining between them. Per the germline V gene, CDR1 is MRHNA and CDR2 is SNTAGT. The CDR3 totals 11 residues. CDR3 sequence (DNA): TGTGCCAGCAGCAAACAAGAGACCCAGTACTTC. This encodes CASSKQETQYF.

The chain is built from TRBV10-3 and TRBJ2-7; 8 bases fit TRBD1. Unmatched junction bases numbered 9, after V lost 4 bases and J lost 4 bases. This CDR3 is 15 amino acids long. CDR1 and CDR2 (germline): ENHRY, SYGVKD. This CDR3 is CAISVGETGAYEQYF. CDR3 nucleotides: TGTGCCATCAGTGTGGGGGAGACAGGGGCATACGAGCAGTACTTC.

The chain links TRBV19 to TRBJ1-6; 7 bases map to TRBD1. The V gene's germline CDR1 is LNHDA and CDR2 SQIVND (reference sequence). V was pared by 6 bases and J by 5 bases, with 4 bases of the junction left unmatched. This CDR3 spans 14 amino acids. Here the CDR3 DNA reads TGTGCCAGTAGGACAGGGTATGATAATTCACCCCTCCACTTT. Amino acids: CASRTGYDNSPLHF.

This clone was counted between two and nine times. The chain has TRBV6-5 and TRBJ2-7; TRBD1 might be the D (6 bases). Germline lookup yields CDR1 MNHEY and CDR2 SVGAGI. Trimming took off 6 bases at V and 0 bases at J, with 15 bases between the two ends. The CDR3 consists of 15 residues. CDR3: CASRPNRGGSYEQYF. For the CDR3, the DNA is TGTGCCAGCAGACCAAACCGAGGGGGCTCCTACGAGCAGTACTTC.